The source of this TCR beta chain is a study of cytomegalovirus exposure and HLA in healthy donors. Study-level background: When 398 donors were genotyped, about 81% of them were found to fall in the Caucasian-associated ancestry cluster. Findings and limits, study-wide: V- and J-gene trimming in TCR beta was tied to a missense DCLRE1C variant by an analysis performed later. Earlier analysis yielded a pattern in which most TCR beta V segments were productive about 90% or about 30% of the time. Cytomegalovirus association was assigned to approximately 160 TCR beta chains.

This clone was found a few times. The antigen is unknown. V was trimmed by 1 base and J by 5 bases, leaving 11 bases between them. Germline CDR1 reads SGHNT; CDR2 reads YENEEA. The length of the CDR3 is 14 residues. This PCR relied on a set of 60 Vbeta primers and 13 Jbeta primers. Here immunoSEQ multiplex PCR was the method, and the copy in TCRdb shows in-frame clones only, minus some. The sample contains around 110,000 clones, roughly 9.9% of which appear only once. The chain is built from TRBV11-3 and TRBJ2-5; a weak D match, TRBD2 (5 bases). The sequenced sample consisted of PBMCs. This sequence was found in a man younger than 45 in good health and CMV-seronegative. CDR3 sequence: CASSLGGPGETQYF. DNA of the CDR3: TGTGCCAGCAGCTTAGGAGGGCCGGGGGAGACCCAGTACTTC. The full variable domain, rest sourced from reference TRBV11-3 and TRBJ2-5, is EAGVVQSPRYKIIEKKQPVAFWCNPISGHNTLYWYLQNLGQGPELLIRYENEEAVDDSQLPKDRFSAERLKGVDSTLKIQPAELGDSAVYLCASSLGGPGETQYFGPGTRLLVL.